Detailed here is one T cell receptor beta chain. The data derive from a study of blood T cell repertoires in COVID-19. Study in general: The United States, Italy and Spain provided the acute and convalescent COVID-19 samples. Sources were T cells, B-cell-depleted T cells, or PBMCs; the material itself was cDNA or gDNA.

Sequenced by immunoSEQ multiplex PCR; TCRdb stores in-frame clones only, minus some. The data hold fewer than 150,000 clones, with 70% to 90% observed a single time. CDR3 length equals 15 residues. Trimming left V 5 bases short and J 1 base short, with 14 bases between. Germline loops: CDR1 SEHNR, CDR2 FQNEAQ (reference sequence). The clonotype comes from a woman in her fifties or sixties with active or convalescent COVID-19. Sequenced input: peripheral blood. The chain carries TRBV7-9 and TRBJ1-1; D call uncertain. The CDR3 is CASSTRVSRNTEAFF. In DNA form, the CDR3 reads TGTGCCAGCAGCACGCGGGTGTCGAGGAACACTGAAGCTTTCTTT.